Listed below are T cell receptor beta chains from one sample, sequenced in a study of blood T cell repertoires in COVID-19. Here immunoSEQ multiplex PCR was the method, and the copy in TCRdb shows in-frame clones only, minus some. The profile shows 150,000 to 200,000 clones, about 90% of them singletons. What was sequenced was peripheral blood. These receptors were obtained from a woman aged 60 to 75 with COVID-19, enrolled during active disease. CDR3s include the opening cysteine and the closing phenylalanine or tryptophan. The D gene is left open where the match is weak. The listing skips clone size in some rows; elsewhere it reads once, few, many or a size class.

v_gene	d_gene	abundance	j_gene	CDR3aa	CDR3nt
TRBV20-1	-	-	TRBJ2-1	CSAGLYNEQFF	TGCAGTGCTGGGCTCTACAATGAGCAGTTCTTC
TRBV6-5	-	-	TRBJ2-5	CASQSRSGETQYF	TGTGCCAGTCAGTCCAGGTCAGGAGAGACCCAGTACTTC
TRBV6-5	-	-	TRBJ1-5	CASRATGYSNQPQHF	TGTGCCAGCAGGGCGACAGGTTATAGCAATCAGCCCCAGCATTTT
TRBV19	-	-	TRBJ1-4	CASSTPLQGTNEKLFF	TGTGCCAGTAGTACCCCCCTCCAGGGAACTAATGAAAAACTGTTTTTT
TRBV6-5	TRBD2	-	TRBJ2-1	CASSYRAGGPYNEQFF	TGTGCCAGCAGTTACCGAGCGGGAGGGCCCTACAATGAGCAGTTCTTC
TRBV29-1	TRBD2	-	TRBJ2-4	CSVVNLAGVAKNIQYF	TGCAGCGTTGTAAACCTAGCGGGCGTAGCCAAAAACATTCAGTACTTC
TRBV19	-	-	TRBJ1-5	CASNVARGNQPQHF	TGTGCCAGTAACGTCGCCCGGGGAAATCAGCCCCAGCATTTT
TRBV15	TRBD2	-	TRBJ2-1	CATSRGGLADTYNEQFF	TGTGCCACCAGCAGAGGCGGACTAGCTGATACCTACAATGAGCAGTTCTTC
TRBV6-2/TRBV6-3	TRBD2	-	TRBJ2-1	CASSRLAGDGNEQFF	TGTGCCAGCAGTAGACTAGCGGGAGATGGCAATGAGCAGTTCTTC
TRBV30	TRBD2	-	TRBJ2-3	CAWSPLSGRKDTQYF	TGTGCCTGGAGCCCTCTTAGCGGGAGGAAAGATACGCAGTATTTT
TRBV19	-	-	TRBJ2-6	CASSIERAFSGANVLTF	TGTGCCAGTAGTATAGAGAGGGCTTTCTCTGGGGCCAACGTCCTGACTTTC
TRBV7-2	TRBD1	-	TRBJ1-5	CASSREAGGIGNQPQHF	TGTGCCAGCAGCCGCGAGGCAGGGGGTATCGGCAATCAGCCCCAGCATTTT
TRBV4-1	-	-	TRBJ1-1	CASSHPWGTETEAFF	TGCGCCAGCAGCCACCCCTGGGGGACTGAAACTGAAGCTTTCTTT
TRBV7-9	-	-	TRBJ2-7	CASSPGLLSVYEQYF	TGTGCCAGCAGCCCCGGACTACTTTCCGTCTACGAGCAGTACTTC
TRBV11-3	-	-	TRBJ1-3	CASRSRGAGNTIYF	TGTGCCAGCAGGTCGCGGGGGGCTGGAAACACCATATATTTT
TRBV7-2	TRBD1	-	TRBJ1-5	CASSSQGARNQPQHF	TGTGCCAGCAGCTCCCAGGGGGCGCGCAATCAGCCCCAGCATTTT
TRBV6-5	-	few	TRBJ1-5	CASARTVSNQPQHF	TGTGCCAGCGCTAGGACAGTTAGCAATCAGCCCCAGCATTTT
TRBV28	TRBD1	-	TRBJ2-4	CASSFPGGNIQYF	TGTGCCAGCAGTTTTCCAGGGGGAAACATTCAGTACTTC
TRBV15	TRBD2	-	TRBJ2-3	CATSRDILAGSSTDTQYF	TGTGCCACCAGCAGAGATATTCTAGCGGGCTCGAGCACAGATACGCAGTATTTT
TRBV7-9	-	-	TRBJ1-2	CASSLEGKGYTF	TGTGCCAGCAGCTTAGAGGGGAAGGGCTACACCTTC
TRBV27	-	-	TRBJ1-6	CASSEANSPLHF	TGTGCCAGCAGTGAAGCTAATTCACCCCTCCACTTT
TRBV4-2	-	-	TRBJ2-3	CASSQVRVPGDTQYF	TGTGCCAGCAGCCAAGTCCGAGTCCCCGGTGATACGCAGTATTTT
TRBV7-2	-	-	TRBJ1-2	CASSSARGYGYTF	TGTGCCAGCAGCTCGGCCCGGGGCTATGGCTACACCTTC
TRBV27	TRBD1	-	TRBJ1-4	CASTDRGNEKLFF	TGTGCCAGCACCGACAGGGGAAATGAAAAACTGTTTTTT